This is a list of T cell receptor beta chains from one sample in a study of blood T cell repertoires in COVID-19. TCRdb's table, derived via immunoSEQ multiplex PCR, lists solely in-frame clones and lacks some. The data show 110,000 to 150,000 clones, more than 75% seen once. Input material: peripheral blood. The source is a woman older than 75 with acute or convalescent COVID-19. Both conserved end residues are part of each CDR3. D genes are given only for firm matches. Not every row has a clone size; where given, it reads once, few, many or a size class.

TRBJ1-5	13	NA	TRBV21-1	NA	TGTGCCAGCAGCATAGATAGCAATCAGCCCCAGCATTTT	CASSIDSNQPQHF
TRBJ1-1	12	NA	TRBV12-3/TRBV12-4	once	TGTGCCAGCAAAAGACAGAGGAGTGAAGCTTTCTTT	CASKRQRSEAFF
TRBJ2-3	14	NA	TRBV20-1	NA	TGCAGTGCTAGTGTACAGGGTGGCACAGATACGCAGTATTTT	CSASVQGGTDTQYF
TRBJ2-7	16	TRBD2	TRBV10-1	NA	TGCGCCAGCAGTGAGTCGGCTAGCGGGTATAACTACGAGCAGTACTTC	CASSESASGYNYEQYF
TRBJ1-1	13	NA	TRBV10-2	NA	TGCGCCAGCAGTGACTCGCCAGGATGGGAGGCTTTCTTT	CASSDSPGWEAFF
TRBJ2-4	12	TRBD1	TRBV29-1	once	TGCAGCGCAAGGGACAGCAAAAACATTCAGTACTTC	CSARDSKNIQYF
TRBJ2-5	13	NA	TRBV5-5	NA	TGTGCCAGCAGCACCATCGACAAAGAGACCCAGTACTTC	CASSTIDKETQYF
TRBJ2-7	10	NA	TRBV20-1	few	TGCAGTGCAGCTAGCTACGAGCAGTACTTC	CSAASYEQYF
TRBJ1-2	12	NA	TRBV6-5	NA	TGTGCCAGCACTCCCAGGGTGGATGGCTACACCTTC	CASTPRVDGYTF
TRBJ2-1	16	TRBD2	TRBV7-2	NA	TGTGCCAGCAGCTTAGCGCGGGCTAGCGGGGGGTCTGAGCAGTTCTTC	CASSLARASGGSEQFF
TRBJ1-2	14	TRBD1	TRBV2	NA	TGTGCCAGCAGTGAGGGCAGGGGGAGAGGTGGCTACACCTTC	CASSEGRGRGGYTF
TRBJ2-7	16	TRBD1	TRBV5-1	once	TGCGCCAGCAGCTTGTTTTCCGGGACAGATACCTACGAGCAGTACTTC	CASSLFSGTDTYEQYF
TRBJ1-2	15	NA	TRBV24-1	NA	TGTGCCACCAGTGATTTGATAACAGGTATTTTCCGCTACACCTTC	CATSDLITGIFRYTF
TRBJ2-3	14	NA	TRBV3-1/TRBV3-2	NA	TGTGCCAGCAGCATCAGACCGGAGGGGGCTACGCAGTATTTT	CASSIRPEGATQYF
TRBJ2-5	13	NA	TRBV10-2	NA	TGCGCCAGCAGTGGCGCCCTACTCGAGACCCAGTACTTC	CASSGALLETQYF
TRBJ2-7	14	NA	TRBV27	NA	TGTGCCAGCAGTTTATCGGGCAGGGCCAACGAGCAGTACTTC	CASSLSGRANEQYF
TRBJ1-1	12	NA	TRBV19	NA	TGTGCCAGTAGTATGGGTCACGGGGAAGCTTTCTTT	CASSMGHGEAFF
TRBJ2-1	14	NA	TRBV29-1	NA	TGCAGCGTTGTAGGTCAGGGTTTCTACAATGAGCAGTTCTTC	CSVVGQGFYNEQFF